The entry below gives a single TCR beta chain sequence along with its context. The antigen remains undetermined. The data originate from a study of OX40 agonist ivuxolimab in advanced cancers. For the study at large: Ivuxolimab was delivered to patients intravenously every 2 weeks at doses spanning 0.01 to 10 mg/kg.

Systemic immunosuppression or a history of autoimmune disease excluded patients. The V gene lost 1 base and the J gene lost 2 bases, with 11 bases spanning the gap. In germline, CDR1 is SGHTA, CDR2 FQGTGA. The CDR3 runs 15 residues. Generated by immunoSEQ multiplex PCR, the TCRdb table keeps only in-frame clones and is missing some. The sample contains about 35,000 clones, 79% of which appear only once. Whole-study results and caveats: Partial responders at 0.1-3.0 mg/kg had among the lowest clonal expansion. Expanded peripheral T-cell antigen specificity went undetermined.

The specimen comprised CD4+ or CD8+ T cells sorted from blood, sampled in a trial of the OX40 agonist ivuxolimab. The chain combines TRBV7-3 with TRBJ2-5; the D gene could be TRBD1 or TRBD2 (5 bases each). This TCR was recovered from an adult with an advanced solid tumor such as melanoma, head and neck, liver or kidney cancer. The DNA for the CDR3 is TGTGCCAGCAGCTTAATGAGGGGACGGCAAGAGACCCAGTACTTC. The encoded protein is CASSLMRGRQETQYF.